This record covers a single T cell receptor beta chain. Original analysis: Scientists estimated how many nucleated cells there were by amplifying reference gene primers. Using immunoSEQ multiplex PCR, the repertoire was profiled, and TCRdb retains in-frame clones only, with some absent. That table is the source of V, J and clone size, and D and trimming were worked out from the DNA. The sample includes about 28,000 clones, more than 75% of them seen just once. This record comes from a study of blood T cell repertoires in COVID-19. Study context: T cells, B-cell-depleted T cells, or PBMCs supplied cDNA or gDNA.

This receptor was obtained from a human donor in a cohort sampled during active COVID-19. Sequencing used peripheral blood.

The CDR3 nucleotides are TGTGCCAGCAGTGAACGGGTTACTGTCGAGCGGAAAGGTGGCTACACCTTC. It is translated as CASSERVTVERKGGYTF. The gene calls are TRBV6-1 and TRBJ1-2; no clear D gene. With 2 bases removed from V and 7 bases from J, the gap between germline ends came to 23 bases. The CDR3 extends over 17 amino acids. CDR1 MNHNS and CDR2 SASEGT come from the germline V gene.